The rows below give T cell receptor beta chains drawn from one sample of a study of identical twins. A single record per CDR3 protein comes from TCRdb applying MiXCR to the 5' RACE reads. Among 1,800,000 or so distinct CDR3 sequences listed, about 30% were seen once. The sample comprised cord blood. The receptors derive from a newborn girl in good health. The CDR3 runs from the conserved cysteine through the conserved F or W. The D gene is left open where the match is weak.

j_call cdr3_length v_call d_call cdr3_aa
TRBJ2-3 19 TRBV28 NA CASSLMQGVGRLVPDTQYF
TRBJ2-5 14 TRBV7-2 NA CASNKFTENNEQYF
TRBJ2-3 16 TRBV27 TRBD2 CASSLSWRERTDTQYF
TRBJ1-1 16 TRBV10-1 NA CASSESGSGLGTGAFF
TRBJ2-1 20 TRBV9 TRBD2 CASSVVSLGLAGGRHNEQFF
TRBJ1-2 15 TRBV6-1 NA CASSEAERISYGYTF
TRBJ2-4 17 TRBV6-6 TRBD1 CASSNITPQGAKNIQYF
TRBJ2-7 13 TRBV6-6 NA CASIDGFLYEQYF
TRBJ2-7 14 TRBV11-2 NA CASSLGTHSYEQYF
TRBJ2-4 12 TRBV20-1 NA CSALLAKNIQYF
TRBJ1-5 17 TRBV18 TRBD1 CASSLSGTAVQGPPQHF
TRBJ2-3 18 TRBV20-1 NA CSARPTGLRFGTTDTQYF
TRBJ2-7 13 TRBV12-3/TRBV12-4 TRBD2 CASSWDYDYEQYF
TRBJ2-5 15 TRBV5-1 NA CASSFPRLELNEQYF
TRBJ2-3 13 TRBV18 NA CANSPLDTDTQYF
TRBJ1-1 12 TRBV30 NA CAWSVLGTEAFF
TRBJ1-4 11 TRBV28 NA CAGGDGEKLFF
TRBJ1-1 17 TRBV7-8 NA CASSLARIPLMDTEAFF
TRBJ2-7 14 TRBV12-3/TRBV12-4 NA CASSSRLLSYEQYF
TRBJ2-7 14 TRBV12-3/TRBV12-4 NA CASSLAGLRYEQYF
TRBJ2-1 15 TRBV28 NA CASSLGDRDWDEQFF
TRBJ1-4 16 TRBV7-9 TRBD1 CASSDPGTGTNEKLFF